These 21 T cell receptor beta chains were all obtained from the same sample, sequenced in a study of T cell responses to AZD1222 COVID-19 vaccine. Clones were read by immunoSEQ multiplex PCR, and TCRdb kept only the in-frame ones, dropping some. Of around 86,000 clones detected, nearly 90% appear once; the ten largest clones hold approximately 8.7%. The starting material was peripheral blood, obtained on day 0 of AZD1222 vaccination. These receptors all come from an adult in good health.

V usage is TRBV25-1 and J usage is TRBJ1-2; TRBD1 is a possible D gene (5 bases). The CDR3 has 14 amino acids. The V end was cut by 6 bases, the J end by 4 bases, with 15 bases between. Germline CDR1 reads MGHDK; CDR2 reads SYGVNS. The CDR3 region has the DNA TGTGCCAGCAGCGCCTCCGCAGGGTTCTATGGCTACACCTTC. Its protein product is CASSASAGFYGYTF.

The V call is TRBV2, the J call TRBJ2-2; 7 bases are a match to TRBD1. The CDR3 is 14 residues long. The germline CDR1 and CDR2 sequences are SNHLY and FYNNEI. V was pared by 3 bases and J by 3 bases, with 1 base of the junction left unmatched. This CDR3 is CASSETGYTGELFF. CDR3 coding DNA: TGTGCCAGCAGTGAGACAGGGTACACCGGGGAGCTGTTTTTT.

This clone has just one count. The rearrangement uses TRBV6-2 or TRBV6-3 and TRBJ1-5, with 9 bases fitting TRBD1. Per the germline V gene, CDR1 is MNHEY and CDR2 is SVGEGT. Losses at the gene ends were 4 bases for V and 2 bases for J; bases not matched to a gene: 6. The CDR3 sequence is 16 residues long. CDR3: CASSSGQGKGNQPQHF. In nucleotides, the CDR3 is TGTGCCAGCAGTTCCGGACAGGGGAAGGGCAATCAGCCCCAGCATTTT.

The chain recombines TRBV6-5 with TRBJ2-2; no definite D call. The length of the CDR3 is 12 residues. Germline V CDR1 and CDR2: MNHEY, SVGAGI. Trimming took off 5 bases at V and 8 bases at J, with 9 bases between the two ends. CDR3 sequence (DNA): TGTGCCAGCAGTCTAAACCGTGGGGAGCTGTTTTTT. It codes for CASSLNRGELFF.

The gene calls are TRBV6-1 and TRBJ2-2; 9 positions agree with TRBD2. The CDR3 length is 16 residues. Germline V gives CDR1 MNHNS, CDR2 SASEGT. V lost 4 bases and J lost 0; bases outside the gene matches: 3. The CDR3 DNA follows: TGTGCCAGCAGTGCTCTAGCGGGGACGAACACCGGGGAGCTGTTTTTT. Translated: CASSALAGTNTGELFF.

This clone has just a few counts. This chain links TRBV6-2 or TRBV6-3 with TRBJ2-3; the D gene is possibly TRBD2 (6 bases). This CDR3 has 16 residues. V lost 6 bases, J lost 0 bases, and 16 bases lay in between. Per the germline V gene, CDR1 is MNHEY and CDR2 is SVGEGT. CDR3 loop: CASSPWRVASTDTQYF. CDR3 in DNA: TGTGCCAGCAGCCCTTGGAGGGTTGCTAGCACAGATACGCAGTATTTT.

This sequence joins TRBV3-1 (or the pseudogene TRBV3-2) and TRBJ1-2, with TRBD1 identical over 7 bases. The CDR3 extends over 14 amino acids. Germline lookup yields CDR1 LGHDT and CDR2 YNNKEL (reference sequence). Unmatched junction bases numbered 6, after V lost 0 bases and J lost 8 bases. CDR3 DNA: TGTGCCAGCAGCCAAGATACAGGGGAGGGGGGCTACACCTTC. Translating it yields CASSQDTGEGGYTF.

This clone occurred a few times. The chain is built from TRBV5-1 and TRBJ1-4; D ambiguous. This CDR3 is 12 amino acids long. V was trimmed by 5 bases and J by 7 bases, leaving 9 bases between them. Germline V gene lookup returns CDR1 SGHRS and CDR2 YFSETQ. The CDR3 is CASSPEGEKLFF. The CDR3 nucleotides are TGCGCCAGCAGTCCCGAAGGTGAAAAACTGTTTTTT.

This clone has a single count. The chain carries TRBV3-1 (or the pseudogene TRBV3-2) and TRBJ1-2, with D perhaps TRBD1 (6 bases). V was trimmed by 1 base and J by 8 bases, leaving 11 bases between them. The CDR3 spans 13 residues. The germline CDR1 and CDR2 sequences are LGHDT and YNNKEL (reference sequence). CDR3 DNA sequence: TGTGCCAGCAGCCAAGTTGCAGGGGAAGGCTACACCTTC. Translation: CASSQVAGEGYTF.

The chain carries TRBV7-2 and TRBJ2-1, with a tentative D call TRBD2 (5 bases). The germline V gene encodes CDR1 SGHTA and CDR2 FQGNSA. With 0 bases removed from V and 0 bases from J, the gap between germline ends came to 12 bases. This CDR3 region has 17 residues. The DNA for the CDR3 is TGTGCCAGCAGCTTAGCGAGGGATACAAGCTCCTACAATGAGCAGTTCTTC. This gives the protein CASSLARDTSSYNEQFF.

The chain employs TRBV9 and TRBJ1-6; 9 positions match TRBD1. V lost 4 bases to trimming and J lost 7 bases; unmatched junction nucleotides: 6. Germline lookup yields CDR1 SGDLS and CDR2 YYNGEE. The CDR3 spans 15 residues. CDR3 sequence: CASSPGQGKNSPLHF. DNA of the CDR3: TGTGCCAGCAGCCCAGGACAGGGGAAAAATTCACCCCTCCACTTT. Drawing the rest from reference TRBV9 and TRBJ1-6, the complete variable domain is DSGVTQTPKHLITATGQRVTLRCSPRSGDLSVYWYQQSLDQGLQFLIQYYNGEERAKGNILERFSAQQFPDLHSELNLSSLELGDSALYFCASSPGQGKNSPLHFGNGTRLTVT.

The chain recombines TRBV27 with TRBJ1-4; 7 bases align to TRBD1. Trimming took 6 bases from V and 1 from J; bases not matched to a gene: 8. This CDR3 contains 16 residues. Per germline, CDR1 MNHEY and CDR2 SMNVEV (reference sequence). CDR3 loop: CASRRTGSVTNEKLFF. As DNA, the CDR3 is TGTGCCAGCAGGCGGACAGGTTCGGTAACTAATGAAAAACTGTTTTTT.

V and J are TRBV7-9 and TRBJ1-4; perhaps TRBD1 as D (5 bases). Per the germline V gene, CDR1 is SEHNR and CDR2 is FQNEAQ (reference sequence). The CDR3 totals 16 residues. V shed 4 bases and J shed 2 bases, with 14 bases lying between them. The DNA for the CDR3 is TGTGCCAGCAGCTCCCAGGGTAGGCAGACTAATGAAAAACTGTTTTTT. It yields the protein CASSSQGRQTNEKLFF.

The rearrangement links TRBV4-3 to TRBJ2-5, with 8 bases fitting TRBD2. CDR1 LGHNA and CDR2 YSLEER come from the germline V gene. This CDR3 is 15 amino acids long. V lost 3 bases, J lost 3 bases, and 6 bases stayed unmatched. The CDR3 here is CASSHQNSGEETQYF. The CDR3 DNA reads as TGCGCCAGCAGCCACCAAAATAGCGGGGAAGAGACCCAGTACTTC.

This clone was seen once. This chain joins TRBV19 and TRBJ1-1, with a weak D call TRBD1 (5 bases). CDR1 is LNHDA, CDR2 SQIVND, per germline (reference sequence). The germline V and J ends were trimmed by 3 bases and 2 bases, with 13 bases remaining between them. The CDR3 is made up of 15 amino acids. For the CDR3, the DNA is TGTGCCAGTAGTATCGGGAGGGACCGTAACACTGAAGCTTTCTTT. It encodes CASSIGRDRNTEAFF.

The rearrangement uses TRBV6-5 and TRBJ2-5; D gene unclear. This CDR3 is 12 amino acids long. The ends were cut back, 6 bases at V and 5 bases at J, with 10 bases in the middle. Germline-derived CDR1 and CDR2 are MNHEY and SVGAGI. CDR3 in amino acids: CASSPPSETQYF. The DNA for the CDR3 is TGTGCCAGCAGCCCCCCCTCCGAGACCCAGTACTTC.

This clone was counted a single time. The sample carries other DNA sequences with the same CDR3. V and J are TRBV12-3 or TRBV12-4 and TRBJ2-6; unclear D gene. This CDR3 is 13 amino acids long. V was cut by 4 bases and J by 0 bases, with 1 base left in between. The CDR3 protein is CASSSSGANVLTF. CDR3 coding DNA: TGTGCCAGCAGTTCCTCTGGGGCCAACGTCCTGACTTTC.

CDR3 residues: CATPRGTSRRTGELFF. DNA of the CDR3: TGTGCCACCCCTCGGGGGACTAGCCGCCGCACCGGGGAGCTGTTTTTT. This rearrangement joins TRBV21-1 to TRBJ2-2; TRBD2, the table's D call, lacks a check against the DNA. TRBV21-1 is a recognized pseudogene. This CDR3 is 16 amino acids long.

V is TRBV7-9 and J is TRBJ2-7; maybe TRBD1 (6 bases). The CDR3 is 12 residues long. V lost 6 bases and J lost 3, with 9 bases in between. The germline V gene encodes CDR1 SEHNR and CDR2 FQNEAQ (reference sequence). The CDR3 here is CASSSRGYEQYF. In nucleotides, the CDR3 is TGTGCCAGCAGTTCCAGGGGCTACGAGCAGTACTTC.

The V and J genes are TRBV5-1 and TRBJ1-3; D ambiguous. CDR1 is SGHRS, CDR2 YFSETQ, per germline. V was shortened by 0 bases and J by 2 bases, with 6 bases between the two germline ends. The length of the CDR3 is 14 residues. CDR3 sequence: CASSLGGTGNTIYF. The CDR3 DNA sequence: TGCGCCAGCAGCTTGGGAGGGACTGGAAACACCATATATTTT.

The genes are TRBV6-1 and TRBJ2-1; TRBD1 matches at 7 bases. The germline CDR1 and CDR2 sequences are MNHNS and SASEGT. V lost 3 bases, J lost 11 bases, and 7 bases stayed unmatched. The CDR3 covers 13 residues. The CDR3 DNA is TGTGCCAGCAGTGAGGACAGGCCGGCGAAGCAGTTCTTC. Translated: CASSEDRPAKQFF.